Following are 15 T cell receptor beta chains from one sample sequenced in a study of T cells of healthy individuals. MiXCR was run by TCRdb on the 5' RACE reads, yielding one entry per CDR3 protein. The sample contains around 80,000 distinct CDR3 sequences, 5% of which appear only once. The origin of the receptors is a female donor in good health.

In this sample, this clonotype turned up many times. The CDR3 DNA follows: TGTGCCTCATCTAAGGCCAGCGGGAGGGCCTACGGTGGTGAGCAGTTCTTC. This translates into CASSKASGRAYGGEQFF. The chain combines TRBV10-3 with TRBJ2-1; TRBD2 aligns across 10 bases. The CDR3 sequence is 17 residues long. CDR1 ENHRY and CDR2 SYGVKD come from the germline V gene. The V segment lost 11 bases and the J segment 9 bases; nucleotides outside the gene matches: 22.

This clonotype occurred a few times. The rearrangement joins TRBV7-9 to TRBJ2-7; D remains unclear. Germline CDR1 SEHNR, CDR2 FQNEAQ (reference sequence). The CDR3 length is 14 residues. The V gene lost 1 base and the J gene lost 6 bases, with 13 bases spanning the gap. CDR3 sequence (DNA): TGTGCCAGCAGCTTAGACAGAACCAGGTTCGAGCAGTACTTC. Translating gives CASSLDRTRFEQYF.

This clonotype was counted only a few times. V usage is TRBV7-2 and J usage is TRBJ1-1, with D unresolved. V lost 3 bases to trimming and J lost 2 bases, with 10 bases between them. This CDR3 has 14 residues. Germline loops: CDR1 SGHTA, CDR2 FQGNSA. CDR3 sequence reads: CASSFAVTNTEAFF. Written as DNA, the CDR3 is TGTGCCAGCAGCTTCGCCGTGACAAACACTGAAGCTTTCTTT.

This clonotype showed up many times. This chain links TRBV20-1 with TRBJ2-7; D might be TRBD1 (6 bases). This CDR3 is 14 amino acids long. CDR1 and CDR2 from the germline V gene are DFQATT and SNEGSKA (reference sequence). The V and J ends lost 5 bases and 6 bases respectively, with 20 bases between them. The CDR3 DNA reads as TGCAGTGCTGCCATTAGGGGGATAAGAGGCGAGCAGTACTTC. This encodes CSAAIRGIRGEQYF.

This clonotype was seen many times. V and J are TRBV7-2 and TRBJ2-3; 9 positions agree with TRBD2. The germline V gene has CDR1 SGHTA and CDR2 FQGNSA. Trimming at V came to 4 bases and at J to 0 bases, leaving 14 bases not matched to a gene. The CDR3 spans 19 residues. The CDR3 sequence is CASSSPRREGSPSTDTQYF. CDR3 bases: TGTGCCAGCAGCTCCCCACGGCGGGAGGGTTCGCCGAGCACAGATACGCAGTATTTT.

The sample holds a few counts of this clonotype. V gene TRBV20-1 combines with J gene TRBJ1-5; D gene ambiguous. Trimming took off 3 bases at V and 0 bases at J, with 6 bases between the two ends. This CDR3 has 13 amino acids. Germline lookup yields CDR1 DFQATT and CDR2 SNEGSKA (reference sequence). CDR3 coding DNA: TGCAGTGCTAGGGTGGCTAGCAATCAGCCCCAGCATTTT. Protein sequence: CSARVASNQPQHF.

This clonotype was recorded at least ten times. CDR3 sequence: CASSLNRDIQYF. In DNA form, the CDR3 reads TGTGCCAGCAGTCTTAACCGGGACATTCAGTACTTC. The chain employs TRBV6-2 or TRBV6-3 and TRBJ2-4; D is uncertain. Germline CDR1 MNHEY, CDR2 SVGEGT. This CDR3 spans 12 amino acids. V was trimmed by 5 bases and J by 8 bases, leaving 10 bases between them.

This clonotype was seen a handful of times. The V gene is TRBV7-8, the J gene TRBJ2-7; no reliable D call. V was pared by 8 bases and J by 6 bases, with 14 bases between. The CDR3 length is 12 residues. Germline CDR1 SGHVS, CDR2 FQNEAQ. CDR3 amino acids: CASGGLSSEQYF. In DNA, the CDR3 is TGTGCCAGCGGCGGCCTATCTAGCGAGCAGTACTTC.

The table lists this clonotype with a few counts. This chain joins TRBV6-5 and TRBJ1-1; D is unresolved. This CDR3 is 15 amino acids long. V was pared by 0 bases and J by 1 base, with 9 bases between. CDR1 and CDR2 from the germline V gene are MNHEY and SVGAGI. This CDR3 is CASSYSILRNTEAFF. Written as DNA, the CDR3 is TGTGCCAGCAGTTACTCGATACTTAGGAACACTGAAGCTTTCTTT.

This clonotype was detected many times. V is TRBV20-1 and J is TRBJ2-1, with TRBD2 matching 10 bases. Germline CDR1 reads DFQATT; CDR2 reads SNEGSKA (reference sequence). V trimming: 8 bases; J trimming: 2 bases; junction bases outside the gene matches: 15. The CDR3 extends over 17 amino acids. CDR3 residues: CSTLPASGRGAYNEQFF. The CDR3 region has the DNA TGCAGTACCCTCCCGGCTAGCGGGAGAGGCGCCTACAATGAGCAGTTCTTC.

In its sample, this clonotype was seen many times. Given the absence of the conserved phenylalanine or tryptophan at the CDR3 end, a read error is likely. The DNA is omitted, as the CDR3 cannot be located on it reliably, and the CDR3 follows TCRdb's listing. J is TRBJ2-7 and V is TRBV7-2; TRBD1 is taken as the D call from the table, unchecked against the DNA. Including both end residues, the CDR3 is 13 amino acids long. In germline, CDR1 is SGHTA, CDR2 FQGNSA. This CDR3 reads CASSSPGRPALRD.

This clonotype was counted at least ten times. V and J are TRBV4-2 and TRBJ2-7; D may be TRBD1 (6 bases). Trimming took 1 base from V and 3 from J, leaving 10 bases between them. The CDR3 length is 14 residues. Per germline, CDR1 LGHNA and CDR2 YNFKEQ. CDR3: CASSQGTDYYEQYF. The CDR3 DNA sequence: TGTGCCAGCAGCCAAGGGACAGATTACTACGAGCAGTACTTC.

This chain links TRBV20-1 with TRBJ2-5; the match to TRBD2 covers 7 bases. Germline CDR1 and CDR2: DFQATT and SNEGSKA (reference sequence). CDR3 length: 15 amino acids. The J segment lost 2 bases and the V segment lost 0 bases, leaving 6 bases of the junction unmatched. CDR3 bases: TGCAGTGCTAGAGATGCGGCTAGCGGACAAGAGACCCAGTACTTC. It encodes CSARDAASGQETQYF.

This clonotype was counted only a few times. V and J are TRBV7-2 and TRBJ2-7, with 12 nucleotides matching TRBD1. Per germline, CDR1 SGHTA and CDR2 FQGNSA. This CDR3 has 14 amino acids. DNA for the CDR3: TGTGCTACACAGAGGGACAGGGGGCTGCACGAGCAGTACTTC. Translation: CATQRDRGLHEQYF.

This clonotype was found many times. The chain carries TRBV9 and TRBJ2-1; D is perhaps TRBD2 (6 bases). Trimming left V 0 bases short and J 3 bases short, with 10 bases between. There are 15 residues in the CDR3. Germline V gene data show CDR1 as SGDLS and CDR2 as YYNGEE. DNA of the CDR3: TGTGCCAGCAGCGTAGGAGGCGGGAACTACAATGAGCAGTTCTTC. Its translation: CASSVGGGNYNEQFF.